These 4 T cell receptor beta chains originate from one sample sequenced in a study of PD-L1 blockade in urothelial cancer. Some clones are missing from TCRdb's copy, which holds only in-frame ones; the method was immunoSEQ multiplex PCR. There are more than 75,000 clones in the sample; roughly 90% occur only once, and 7.5% to 10% lies in the top ten. The sequences come from PBMCs, collected around atezolizumab (anti-PD-L1) treatment. These receptors originate from a man aged 55 to 70 with urothelial cancer.

This chain connects TRBV4-1 to TRBJ1-1; D gene unclear. The germline V gene has CDR1 MGHRA and CDR2 YSYEKL. This CDR3 comprises 13 residues. Trimming removed 1 base at V and 5 bases at J, with 8 bases between. The CDR3 loop reads CASSQAVRTEAFF. DNA for the CDR3: TGCGCCAGCAGCCAAGCGGTGAGAACTGAAGCTTTCTTT.

The V call is TRBV6-1, the J call TRBJ2-6, with 7 positions matching TRBD2. The CDR3 is 14 amino acids. Germline lookup yields CDR1 MNHNS and CDR2 SASEGT. Unmatched junction bases numbered 1, after V lost 6 bases and J lost 2 bases. The CDR3 here is CASRGGAGANVLTF. The DNA of the CDR3 is TGTGCCAGCAGGGGGGGGGCTGGGGCCAACGTCCTGACTTTC.

The CDR3 DNA reads TGCGCCAGCAGCCAAGTCCGCGGGGGACAAGAGACCCAGTACTTC. This translates into CASSQVRGGQETQYF. The V gene is TRBV4-3, the J gene TRBJ2-5; 7 bases line up with TRBD2. Germline V gives CDR1 LGHNA, CDR2 YSLEER. The CDR3 covers 15 residues. V shed 1 base, J shed 2 bases, and the junction held 4 bases outside the gene matches.

The rearrangement links TRBV5-4 to TRBJ1-2, with 12 bases aligning to TRBD1. V was pared by 5 bases and J by 5 bases, with 7 bases of the junction left unmatched. Germline CDR1 is SGHNT and CDR2 is YYREEE (reference sequence). This CDR3 region has 15 residues. The DNA for the CDR3 is TGTGCCAGCAGTCACAAGGGACAGGGGGCGTATGGCTACACCTTC. Translated: CASSHKGQGAYGYTF.